The rows below give T cell receptor beta chains drawn from one sample of a study of blood T cell repertoires in COVID-19. Measured with immunoSEQ multiplex PCR; TCRdb has only the in-frame clones, and not every one. This table has about 65,000 clones, about 81% appearing once. The material sequenced was peripheral blood. All receptors derive from a man older than 75 with acute or convalescent COVID-19. CDR3s include the opening cysteine and the closing phenylalanine or tryptophan. Each record gives: D gene, V gene, J gene, clone size, CDR3 protein, CDR3 DNA. The D gene is left open where the match is weak. A clone size is listed for some rows: how often the clone was seen (once, few, many), or a class if it is expanded.

.,TRBV7-8,TRBJ2-5,.,CASSPRQALQRTQYF,TGTGCCAGCAGCCCCAGACAGGCGCTTCAGAGGACCCAGTACTTC
.,TRBV6-5,TRBJ2-5,.,CASRTPGSQETQYF,TGTGCCAGCAGGACACCGGGAAGCCAAGAGACCCAGTACTTC
TRBD1,TRBV6-6,TRBJ1-5,.,CASSPRRDRGSGQPQHF,TGTGCCAGCAGTCCCCGCCGGGACAGGGGATCGGGCCAGCCCCAGCATTTT
.,TRBV2,TRBJ2-1,.,CASSDPRNYNEQFF,TGTGCCAGCAGTGATCCGCGGAACTACAATGAGCAGTTCTTC
TRBD1,TRBV13,TRBJ2-5,.,CASSPGQGAVQETQYF,TGTGCCAGCAGCCCCGGACAGGGAGCCGTCCAAGAGACCCAGTACTTC
.,TRBV3-1/TRBV3-2,TRBJ2-7,few,CASSQGGRGGQYF,TGTGCCAGCAGCCAAGGGGGTAGGGGAGGGCAGTACTTC
.,TRBV6-6,TRBJ1-4,once,CASSSLTKISEKLFF,TGTGCCAGCAGTTCCCTCACAAAAATCTCTGAAAAACTGTTTTTT
.,TRBV12-3/TRBV12-4,TRBJ1-6,.,CASSLAPFPALHF,TGTGCCAGCAGCCTAGCCCCTTTCCCTGCCCTCCACTTT
.,TRBV5-5,TRBJ2-3,.,CASSLLSLELTDTQYF,TGTGCCAGCAGCTTGCTTTCACTAGAACTCACAGATACGCAGTATTTT
TRBD1,TRBV15,TRBJ1-5,.,CATQNRGLNQPQHF,TGTGCCACTCAAAACAGGGGGCTGAATCAGCCCCAGCATTTT
TRBD1,TRBV6-6,TRBJ2-7,.,CASSPTGANLEQYF,TGTGCCAGCAGCCCGACAGGGGCGAATTTGGAGCAGTACTTC
TRBD1,TRBV30,TRBJ1-2,once,CAWSSDRGLYGYTF,TGTGCCTGGAGTTCCGACAGGGGGCTCTATGGCTACACCTTC
TRBD1,TRBV27,TRBJ1-1,.,CASSNRGLTEAFF,TGTGCCAGCAGCAACAGGGGGCTCACTGAAGCTTTCTTT
TRBD1,TRBV4-1,TRBJ1-2,.,CASAQGNYGYTF,TGCGCCAGCGCACAGGGGAACTATGGCTACACCTTC
.,TRBV7-8,TRBJ2-2,.,CASSLERVNTGELFF,TGTGCCAGCAGCTTAGAGCGGGTTAACACCGGGGAGCTGTTTTTT
.,TRBV9,TRBJ1-6,.,CASSVGIERWGSPLHF,TGTGCCAGCAGCGTAGGCATTGAGCGGTGGGGTTCACCCCTCCACTTT
.,TRBV24-1,TRBJ2-2,.,CATSDPGQNTGELFF,TGTGCCACCAGTGATCCGGGACAGAACACCGGGGAGCTGTTTTTT
TRBD2,TRBV3-1/TRBV3-2,TRBJ2-7,once,CASSPPYSGFPSEQYF,TGTGCCAGCAGCCCTCCATATAGCGGGTTTCCAAGCGAGCAGTACTTC
TRBD1,TRBV2,TRBJ2-1,.,CASGQGGNEQFF,TGTGCCAGCGGACAGGGGGGCAATGAGCAGTTCTTC
.,TRBV7-8,TRBJ1-5,.,CASSFGRNQPQHF,TGTGCCAGCAGCTTTGGGAGAAATCAGCCCCAGCATTTT
TRBD1,TRBV7-8,TRBJ1-2,once,CASSKGSTGDDSGDGYTF,TGTGCCAGCAGCAAAGGATCGACAGGGGACGATTCGGGGGATGGCTACACCTTC
.,TRBV5-4,TRBJ2-2,.,CASSLARGAQTGELFF,TGTGCCAGCAGCTTGGCCCGCGGGGCGCAAACCGGGGAGCTGTTTTTT
TRBD2,TRBV7-9,TRBJ2-7,few,CASSPHGGGLSYEQYF,TGTGCCAGCAGCCCCCATGGGGGAGGGCTATCCTACGAGCAGTACTTC
TRBD1,TRBV18,TRBJ1-4,.,CASLKTYGTGNEKLFF,TGTGCCAGCTTAAAAACGTACGGGACAGGGAACGAAAAACTGTTTTTT
.,TRBV6-5,TRBJ2-6,.,CASTNTGANVLTF,TGTGCCAGCACGAACACTGGGGCCAACGTCCTGACTTTC
.,TRBV19,TRBJ2-1,.,CASSMRGSEQFF,TGTGCCAGTAGTATGAGGGGGTCTGAGCAGTTCTTC
TRBD1,TRBV5-1,TRBJ1-3,few,CASSSRTGSGNTIYF,TGCGCCAGCAGCTCAAGGACAGGGTCTGGAAACACCATATATTTT